This TCR beta chain was sequenced during a study of T cells expressing NK-cell markers. Looking at the study overall: One of eight sequenced donors was HCMV-seronegative; the other seven were seropositive.

TCRdb re-called the 5' RACE reads and gives one entry per CDR3 protein, without DNA. Its clone listing holds tens of thousands of distinct CDR3 sequences. CDR3 length: 15 residues. Germline CDR1 reads MGHRA; CDR2 reads YSYEKL. The chain recombines TRBV4-1 with TRBJ1-3; no DNA is available, so the TRBD1 call from TCRdb remains unchecked. The sequenced sample was blood T cells: a sorted CD56 or NKG2C T cell subset, CD4+ or CD8+ T cells, or bulk PBMC T cells (not recorded which). This receptor was taken from a woman between 18 and 70 years old in good health. The CDR3 loop is CASYGQGRSGNTIYF.